The next 27 T cell receptor beta chains were all read from a single sample in a study of shared clonotypes between healthy human individuals (dated by TCRdb to about 2020). Preparation of the library involved the immunoSEQ multiplex PCR assay. This is the immuneACCESS table as TCRdb keeps it, with only in-frame sequences that have V and J called. A part of the clones is gone; compared with another copy, unresolved V genes explain less than half, and the rest is unexplained. The sample table contains about 1.5 million clones; only one count was recorded for roughly 98% of them. 0.45% of the sample is in the top ten clones. Material: naive CD4+ T cells sorted from blood. The cell subset or site label, as the study defines it: CD45RA+ positively selected. These receptors were taken from a man aged 25 to 40 in good health.

This sequence joins TRBV7-8 and TRBJ2-5; D remains ambiguous. Germline values: CDR1 SGHVS, CDR2 FQNEAQ. The CDR3 totals 13 residues. V dropped 1 base and J dropped 2 bases, with 5 bases sitting between them. CDR3 in amino acids: CASSLVTQETQYF. The CDR3 DNA follows: TGTGCCAGCAGCTTAGTGACTCAAGAGACCCAGTACTTC.

The chain joins TRBV30 to TRBJ1-2; 8 bases match TRBD1. CDR1 GTSNPN and CDR2 SVGIG come from the germline V gene (reference sequence). Germline trimming cut 6 bases from V and 2 bases from J; bases unmatched to any gene: 11. The CDR3 is made up of 15 amino acids. CDR3 DNA: TGTGCCTGTACTAGGAGAACAGGGGGGAACTATGGCTACACCTTC. Amino acids: CACTRRTGGNYGYTF. The complete variable domain, with remaining parts taken from reference TRBV30 and TRBJ1-2, reads SQTIHQWPATLVQPVGSPLSLECTVEGTSNPNLYWYRQAAGRGLQLLFYSVGIGQISSEVPQNLSASRPQDRQFILSSKKLLLSDSGFYLCACTRRTGGNYGYTFGSGTRLTVV.

This chain links TRBV5-5 with TRBJ2-1; TRBD1 matches 7 bases. Unmatched junction bases numbered 5, after V lost 4 bases and J lost 4 bases. This CDR3 comprises 14 residues. The germline gives CDR1 SGHKS, CDR2 YYEKEE (reference sequence). In DNA, the CDR3 is TGTGCCAGCAGCCCAGGGACAGTTTACAATGAGCAGTTCTTC. Encoded protein: CASSPGTVYNEQFF.

The chain recombines TRBV11-2 with TRBJ2-3, with a possible D match to TRBD2 (6 bases). CDR1 is SGHAT and CDR2 is FQNNGV in the germline V gene. This CDR3 region has 15 residues. V lost 2 bases and J 0 bases, leaving 9 bases between the germline ends. This CDR3 is CASSLTGLSTDTQYF. The CDR3 region has the DNA TGTGCCAGCAGCTTAACGGGACTGAGCACAGATACGCAGTATTTT.

This chain joins TRBV6-1 and TRBJ2-7; 8 positions match TRBD1. This CDR3 contains 13 residues. With 6 bases clipped from V and 3 bases from J, the junction kept 4 bases outside the gene matches. Germline V gene lookup returns CDR1 MNHNS and CDR2 SASEGT. The CDR3 nucleotides are TGTGCCAGCAGCCCGGGACAGGACTACGAGCAGTACTTC. This translates into CASSPGQDYEQYF.

Comment on this clone: Other DNA sequences within the sample encode an identical CDR3. The genes are TRBV15 and TRBJ2-7; D not resolved. Germline V gives CDR1 LNHNV, CDR2 YYDKDF (reference sequence). The CDR3 consists of 13 residues. V was cut by 1 base and J by 4 bases, with 8 bases left in between. The CDR3 protein is CATSRVGPYEQYF. The CDR3 nucleotides are TGTGCCACCAGCAGAGTTGGCCCTTACGAGCAGTACTTC.

The chain uses TRBV5-1 and TRBJ2-2, with D unclear. The CDR3 is made up of 15 amino acids. Trimming removed 4 bases from V and 1 base from J, with 11 bases in between. The germline V gene encodes CDR1 SGHRS and CDR2 YFSETQ. CDR3 region: CASSPMNMNTGELFF. In DNA form, the CDR3 reads TGCGCCAGCAGCCCCATGAACATGAACACCGGGGAGCTGTTTTTT. Supplemented by reference TRBV5-1 and TRBJ2-2, the full variable domain reads KAGVTQTPRYLIKTRGQQVTLSCSPISGHRSVSWYQQTPGQGLQFLFEYFSETQRNKGNFPGRFSGRQFSNSRSEMNVSTLELGDSALYLCASSPMNMNTGELFFGEGSRLTVL.

As for this clone: Mismatch with germline at one junction end may stem from a read error. The CDR3 loop reads CASRQGLPGLAFNYNEQFF. The CDR3 DNA is TGTGCCAGCAGACAAGGACTGCCGGGACTAGCGTTCAACTACAATGAGCAGTTCTTC. The V call is TRBV14, the J call TRBJ2-1; 10 bases align to TRBD2. This CDR3 is built from 19 residues. Germline V gene sequence: CDR1 SGHDN, CDR2 FVKESK.

The genes are TRBV13 and TRBJ2-7; D is tentatively TRBD1 or TRBD2 (5 bases each). The CDR3 covers 14 residues. Looked up from germline, CDR1 is PRHDT and CDR2 is FYEKMQ (reference sequence). The V gene lost 3 bases and the J gene lost 7 bases, with 16 bases spanning the gap. CDR3 DNA sequence: TGTGCCAGCAGCTTCCCAGGGACGTATCGGGAGCAGTACTTC. Translation: CASSFPGTYREQYF.

V and J are TRBV27 and TRBJ2-1; 7 bases line up with TRBD1. This CDR3 region has 15 residues. Germline V CDR1 and CDR2: MNHEY, SMNVEV (reference sequence). The trim removed 5 bases at V and 3 bases at J, leaving 7 bases unmatched. The CDR3: CASSQDRLGYNEQFF. CDR3 DNA sequence: TGTGCCAGCAGTCAGGACAGGTTAGGCTACAATGAGCAGTTCTTC.

The CDR3 protein is CATSREVRPLQPQHF. In nucleotides, the CDR3 is TGTGCCACCAGCAGAGAGGTGAGACCACTTCAGCCCCAGCATTTT. The rearrangement uses TRBV15 and TRBJ1-5; D unresolved. CDR3 length: 15 amino acids. Germline assignment: CDR1 LNHNV and CDR2 YYDKDF (reference sequence). V lost 0 bases to trimming and J lost 6 bases, with 12 bases between them.

This rearrangement joins TRBV6-1 to TRBJ1-2; TRBD1 matches 7 bases. The CDR3 consists of 13 residues. Germline CDR1 MNHNS, CDR2 SASEGT. With V trimmed by 10 bases and J by 4 bases, 9 bases remained unmatched. This CDR3 reads CATHWGDSYGYTF. DNA of the CDR3: TGTGCCACCCACTGGGGGGACAGCTATGGCTACACCTTC.

The chain recombines TRBV15 with TRBJ2-3; D is unclear. Germline V gene data show CDR1 as LNHNV and CDR2 as YYDKDF (reference sequence). The CDR3 has 13 amino acids. Trimming stripped 0 bases from V and 8 bases from J, with 9 bases between. The chain's CDR3 is CATSRDRVGTQYF. CDR3 DNA sequence: TGTGCCACCAGCAGAGATAGGGTTGGTACGCAGTATTTT.

CDR3 in DNA: TGCGCCAGACACAAACCTACTAGCGGGAGACTCTACGAGCAGTACTTC. It encodes CARHKPTSGRLYEQYF. The chain is built from TRBV5-1 and TRBJ2-7; 11 nucleotides match TRBD2. Germline-derived CDR1 and CDR2 are SGHRS and YFSETQ. V dropped 8 bases and J dropped 3; count of bases not matched to a gene: 13. The CDR3 has 16 residues.

The CDR3 sequence is CASSQTASNQPQHF. As DNA, the CDR3 is TGTGCCAGCAGCCAGACAGCTAGCAATCAGCCCCAGCATTTT. V gene TRBV7-2 combines with J gene TRBJ1-5, with D perhaps matching TRBD1 (5 bases). CDR3 size: 14 residues. V dropped 5 bases and J dropped 0 bases, with 8 bases sitting between them. Germline V gene data show CDR1 as SGHTA and CDR2 as FQGNSA.

The V and J genes are TRBV19 and TRBJ2-3; D may be TRBD1 (6 bases). V lost 2 bases and J 0 bases, leaving 24 bases between the germline ends. The CDR3 runs 20 residues. From germline, CDR1 is LNHDA and CDR2 SQIVND (reference sequence). The chain's CDR3 is CASSIKLGWPGHTSTDTQYF. The CDR3 DNA is TGTGCCAGTAGTATAAAGTTGGGGTGGCCGGGACACACTAGCACAGATACGCAGTATTTT. Based on the CDR3 plus reference TRBV19 and TRBJ2-3, the full variable domain is DGGITQSPKYLFRKEGQNVTLSCEQNLNHDAMYWYRQDPGQGLRLIYYSQIVNDFQKGDIAEGYSVSREKKESFPLTVTSAQKNPTAFYLCASSIKLGWPGHTSTDTQYFGPGTRLTVL.

The chain recombines TRBV18 with TRBJ1-3, with 10 bases lining up with TRBD1. The CDR3 contains 13 residues. Germline values: CDR1 KGHSH, CDR2 LQKENI. With 3 bases clipped from V and 8 bases from J, the junction kept 1 base outside the gene matches. CDR3 sequence (DNA): TGTGCCAGCTCACCCGGGACAGGGGACACCATATATTTT. Its translation is CASSPGTGDTIYF.

Remarks on this clone: The same CDR3 can be traced to other DNA sequences in this sample. The genes are TRBV5-1 and TRBJ1-1, with 8 bases identical to TRBD1. Trimming at V came to 4 bases and at J to 1 base, leaving 3 bases not matched to a gene. The CDR3 loop spans 14 amino acids. Germline V gives CDR1 SGHRS, CDR2 YFSETQ. CDR3 protein: CASSGGTGNTEAFF. The CDR3 bases are TGCGCCAGCAGCGGGGGGACAGGGAACACTGAAGCTTTCTTT.

The chain is built from TRBV19 and TRBJ2-7; 11 bases align to TRBD2. From germline, CDR1 is LNHDA and CDR2 SQIVND (reference sequence). V shed 6 bases, J shed 4 bases, and the junction held 11 bases outside the gene matches. The CDR3 runs 16 residues. For the CDR3, the DNA is TGTGCCAGTAGAACGGCTTTAGCGGGAGGGCAATACGAGCAGTACTTC. It translates to CASRTALAGGQYEQYF.

The table lists this clone with a count of one. The V gene is TRBV2, the J gene TRBJ1-1, with D tentatively TRBD1 (5 bases). The germline V gene has CDR1 SNHLY and CDR2 FYNNEI. The germline V and J ends were trimmed by 7 bases and 5 bases, with 14 bases remaining between them. This CDR3 has 13 residues. The CDR3 here is CASTEESGTEAFF. CDR3 coding DNA: TGTGCCAGCACGGAGGAATCAGGGACTGAAGCTTTCTTT.

This chain connects TRBV4-2 to TRBJ2-1; D unresolved. V was pared by 4 bases and J by 4 bases, with 8 bases between. This CDR3 is 13 amino acids long. Germline V gene data show CDR1 as LGHNA and CDR2 as YNFKEQ. CDR3 protein: CASSPLVYNEQFF. In nucleotides, the CDR3 is TGTGCCAGCAGCCCGCTAGTGTACAATGAGCAGTTCTTC.

This clone showed up just once. The chain employs TRBV15 and TRBJ2-5; D tentatively fits TRBD1 or TRBD2 (5 bases each). Deletions cut 2 bases from V and 10 bases from J, with 14 bases between. This CDR3 spans 13 amino acids. Germline loops: CDR1 LNHNV, CDR2 YYDKDF (reference sequence). The CDR3, as DNA: TGTGCCACCAGCAGACAGGGTGGGGGAATCCAGTACTTC. Translating it yields CATSRQGGGIQYF.

The chain has TRBV29-1 and TRBJ2-7, with D hard to call. This CDR3 region has 11 residues. The germline gives CDR1 SQVTM, CDR2 ANQGSEA. V gave up 6 bases and J gave up 2 bases, with 8 bases separating them. The CDR3 DNA reads TGCAGCGTCTCGGATACCTACGAGCAGTACTTC. This sequence encodes CSVSDTYEQYF.

This clone appeared a single time. The rearrangement uses TRBV4-1 and TRBJ1-4; D is perhaps TRBD1 (5 bases). The CDR3 runs 14 residues. Germline V gives CDR1 MGHRA, CDR2 YSYEKL. The V gene lost 1 base and the J gene lost 8 bases, with 11 bases spanning the gap. CDR3 sequence: CASSQAEPGEKLFF. The CDR3 bases are TGCGCCAGCAGCCAAGCGGAGCCAGGGGAAAAACTGTTTTTT.

The rearrangement uses TRBV7-9 and TRBJ2-2; D unresolved. The CDR3 totals 14 residues. Germline V gene data show CDR1 as SEHNR and CDR2 as FQNEAQ (reference sequence). Between the trimmed V and J ends, which lost 5 bases and 5 bases, there was a span of 12 bases. CDR3 DNA sequence: TGTGCCAGCAGCCCCCCACTCGGGACCGGGGAGCTGTTTTTT. Its translation: CASSPPLGTGELFF. Drawing the rest from reference TRBV7-9 and TRBJ2-2, the complete variable domain is DTGVSQNPRHKITKRGQNVTFRCDPISEHNRLYWYRQTLGQGPEFLTYFQNEAQLEKSRLLSDRFSAERPKGSFSTLEIQRTEQGDSAMYLCASSPPLGTGELFFGEGSRLTVL.

This rearrangement joins TRBV18 to TRBJ1-5; the D gene is possibly TRBD1 (5 bases). Trimming stripped 3 bases from V and 0 bases from J, with 15 bases between. Germline loops: CDR1 KGHSH, CDR2 LQKENI. The CDR3 sequence is 17 residues long. The CDR3 DNA reads as TGTGCCAGCTCACCCCCCGTGGGACGGGATAGCAATCAGCCCCAGCATTTT. Translating gives CASSPPVGRDSNQPQHF.

This chain connects TRBV18 to TRBJ2-5, with TRBD1 identical over 7 bases. Per the germline V gene, CDR1 is KGHSH and CDR2 is LQKENI. The CDR3 extends over 17 amino acids. Trimming at V came to 3 bases and at J to 2 bases, leaving 12 bases not matched to a gene. DNA for the CDR3: TGTGCCAGCTCACCTAGATTTGTTACAGGGGTACAAGAGACCCAGTACTTC. This sequence encodes CASSPRFVTGVQETQYF.